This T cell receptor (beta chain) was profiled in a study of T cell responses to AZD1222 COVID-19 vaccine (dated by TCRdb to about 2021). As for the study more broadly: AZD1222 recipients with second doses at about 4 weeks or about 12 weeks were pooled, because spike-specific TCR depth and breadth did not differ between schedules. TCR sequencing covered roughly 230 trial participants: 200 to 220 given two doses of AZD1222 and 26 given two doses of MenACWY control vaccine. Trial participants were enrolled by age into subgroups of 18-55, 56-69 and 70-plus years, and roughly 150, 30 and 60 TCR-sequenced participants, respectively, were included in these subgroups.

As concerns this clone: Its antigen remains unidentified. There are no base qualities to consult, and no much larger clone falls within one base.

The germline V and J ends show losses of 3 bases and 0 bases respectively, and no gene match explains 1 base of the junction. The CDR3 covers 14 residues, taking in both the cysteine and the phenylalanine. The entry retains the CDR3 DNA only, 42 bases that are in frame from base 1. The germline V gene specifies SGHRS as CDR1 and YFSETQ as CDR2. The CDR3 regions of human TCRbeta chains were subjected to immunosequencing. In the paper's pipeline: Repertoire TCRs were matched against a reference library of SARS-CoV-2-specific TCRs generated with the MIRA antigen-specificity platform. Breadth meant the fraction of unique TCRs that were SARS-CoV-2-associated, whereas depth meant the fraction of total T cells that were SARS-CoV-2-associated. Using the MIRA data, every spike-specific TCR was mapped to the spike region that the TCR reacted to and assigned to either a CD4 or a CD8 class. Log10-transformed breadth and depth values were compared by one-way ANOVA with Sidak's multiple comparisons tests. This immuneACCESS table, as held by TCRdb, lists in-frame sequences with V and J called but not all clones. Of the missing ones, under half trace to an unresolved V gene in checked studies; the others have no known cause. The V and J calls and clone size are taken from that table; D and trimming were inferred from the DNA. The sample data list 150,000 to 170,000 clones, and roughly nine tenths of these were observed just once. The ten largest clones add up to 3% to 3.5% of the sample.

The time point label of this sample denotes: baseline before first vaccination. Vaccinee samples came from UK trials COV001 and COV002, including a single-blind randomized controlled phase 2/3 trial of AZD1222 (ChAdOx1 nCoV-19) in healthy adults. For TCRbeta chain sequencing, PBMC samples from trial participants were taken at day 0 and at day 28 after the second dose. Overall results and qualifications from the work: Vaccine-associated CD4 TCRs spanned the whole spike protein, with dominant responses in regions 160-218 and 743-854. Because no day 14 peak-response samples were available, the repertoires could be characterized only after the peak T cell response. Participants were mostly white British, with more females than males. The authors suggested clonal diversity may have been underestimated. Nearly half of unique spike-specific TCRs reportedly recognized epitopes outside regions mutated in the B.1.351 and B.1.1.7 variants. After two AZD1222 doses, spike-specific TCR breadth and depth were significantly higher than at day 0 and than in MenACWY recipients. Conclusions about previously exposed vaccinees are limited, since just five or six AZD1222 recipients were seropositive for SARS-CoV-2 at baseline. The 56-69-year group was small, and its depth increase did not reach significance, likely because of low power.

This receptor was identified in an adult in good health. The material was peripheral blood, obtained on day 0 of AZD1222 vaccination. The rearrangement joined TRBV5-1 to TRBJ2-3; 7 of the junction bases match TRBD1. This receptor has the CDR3 CASSSQGSTDTQYF. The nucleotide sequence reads TGCGCCAGCAGCTCACAGGGGAGCACAGATACGCAGTATTTT.